This T cell receptor beta chain came from a study of T cells after yellow fever vaccination. In TCRdb, the 5' RACE reads were re-called with MiXCR into one record per CDR3 protein. The table lists around 500,000 distinct CDR3 sequences, 21% of them singletons. CDR1 is MGHRA, CDR2 YSYEKL, per germline. V dropped 5 bases and J dropped 8 bases, with 18 bases sitting between them. The CDR3 length is 15 residues. In this sample, this clonotype turned up a few times. The rearrangement joins TRBV4-1 to TRBJ1-4, with a weak D call TRBD1 (5 bases). This receptor was identified in a man in his late teens or twenties who received the YFV17D yellow fever vaccine. The material sequenced was PBMCs, taken approximately 20 days after the first yellow fever vaccination. Here the CDR3 reads CASSDPAGFDEKLFF. DNA of the CDR3: TGCGCCAGCAGCGACCCCGCAGGGTTCGACGAAAAACTGTTTTTT.